This T cell receptor (beta chain) derives from a study of OX40 agonist ivuxolimab in advanced cancers. The overall study: A history of anti-PD-1, anti-PD-L1 or anti-CTLA-4 therapy was acceptable, and approximately 39% had some.

Details on this clone: This sample includes further DNA sequences coding for the same CDR3.

This CDR3 comprises 16 residues. Trimming at V came to 0 bases and at J to 5 bases, leaving 8 bases not matched to a gene. In germline, CDR1 is SGHRS, CDR2 YFSETQ. Only in-frame clones appear in the TCRdb table, and some are missing; sequencing was by immunoSEQ multiplex PCR. The sample lists some 110,000 clones, 90% occurring once. Samples were taken at baseline and on day 1 of cycles 4 and 7. This TCR was sampled from an adult with an advanced solid tumor such as melanoma, head and neck, liver or kidney cancer. Source: CD4+ or CD8+ T cells sorted from blood, taken in a trial of the OX40 agonist ivuxolimab. J is TRBJ2-5 and V is TRBV5-1; 9 nucleotides align to TRBD2. CDR3 sequence: CASSLAASGARETQYF. The DNA of the CDR3 is TGCGCCAGCAGCTTGGCCGCTAGCGGGGCTCGGGAGACCCAGTACTTC.